The rows below give T cell receptor beta chains drawn from one sample of a study of shared clonotypes between healthy human individuals. Using immunoSEQ multiplex PCR, the repertoire was profiled, and TCRdb retains in-frame clones only, with some absent. The sample consists of 2.5 million or so clones, approximately 94% of them appearing once. Sequencing input: naive CD4+ T cells sorted from blood. The source of these receptors is a man in his late teens or twenties in good health. Both conserved end residues are part of each CDR3. The D gene is left open where the match is weak. Rows may omit the clone size; those that give it use once, few, many or a size class.

V	D	J	size	CDR3	DNA
TRBV5-1	TRBD1	TRBJ1-4	once	CASSSGTGGINEKLFF	TGCGCCAGCAGCTCCGGGACAGGGGGCATAAATGAAAAACTGTTTTTT
TRBV5-1	TRBD1	TRBJ2-7	.	CASTESGGYEQYF	TGCGCCAGCACGGAGTCAGGGGGCTACGAGCAGTACTTC
TRBV6-6	.	TRBJ1-5	once	CASSYSGDRNQPQHF	TGTGCCAGCAGTTACTCGGGGGATCGCAATCAGCCCCAGCATTTT
TRBV7-9	TRBD1	TRBJ2-7	.	CASSLAGTGPEQYF	TGTGCCAGCAGCTTAGCGGGGACAGGTCCCGAGCAGTACTTC
TRBV6-1	.	TRBJ2-6	.	CASSDAKTTSGANVLTF	TGTGCCAGCAGTGACGCGAAAACAACTTCTGGGGCCAACGTCCTGACTTTC
TRBV19	.	TRBJ1-1	.	CASSSNTNTEAFF	TGTGCCAGTAGTTCGAACACGAACACTGAAGCTTTCTTT
TRBV6-1	TRBD1	TRBJ2-7	.	CASLGQETYEQYF	TGTGCCAGCCTTGGACAGGAGACCTACGAGCAGTACTTC
TRBV4-1	.	TRBJ2-5	.	CASRAFGETQYF	TGCGCCAGCCGGGCCTTCGGGGAGACCCAGTACTTC
TRBV15	.	TRBJ2-7	.	CATSTPLGEGASPYEQYF	TGTGCCACCAGCACCCCCCTCGGGGAGGGGGCGAGTCCCTACGAGCAGTACTTC
TRBV10-3	TRBD1	TRBJ1-6	.	CASGTGRDSPLHF	TGTGCCTCCGGGACAGGGCGAGATTCACCCCTCCACTTT
TRBV4-1	.	TRBJ2-3	once	CASSQLGPYTDTQYF	TGCGCCAGCAGCCAATTAGGCCCCTACACAGATACGCAGTATTTT
TRBV5-4	TRBD2	TRBJ2-5	.	CASRFQAGGLETQYF	TGTGCCAGCAGGTTCCAAGCGGGGGGACTCGAGACCCAGTACTTC
TRBV6-1	TRBD2	TRBJ2-1	.	CASSRRLADYNEQFF	TGTGCCAGCAGTCGTCGACTAGCGGACTACAATGAGCAGTTCTTC
TRBV7-9	.	TRBJ2-1	.	CASSPRDPYNEQFF	TGTGCCAGCAGCCCCCGGGACCCCTACAATGAGCAGTTCTTC
TRBV5-6	.	TRBJ2-2	.	CASSLGGRGTGELFF	TGTGCCAGCAGCTTGGGGGGCCGGGGCACCGGGGAGCTGTTTTTT
TRBV5-1	TRBD2	TRBJ2-1	.	CASSSGTSGYNEQFF	TGCGCCAGCAGCTCGGGGACTAGTGGCTACAATGAGCAGTTCTTC
TRBV5-1	TRBD1	TRBJ1-2	.	CASSLAPQGVYGYTF	TGCGCCAGCAGCTTGGCCCCACAGGGGGTCTATGGCTACACCTTC
TRBV5-1	.	TRBJ1-6	few	CASSLTGGNSPLHF	TGCGCCAGCAGCTTGACGGGTGGAAACTCACCCCTCCACTTT
TRBV7-7	.	TRBJ2-2	.	CASSSGTGNTGELFF	TGTGCTAGCAGCTCCGGGACTGGAAACACCGGGGAGCTGTTTTTT
TRBV12-2	.	TRBJ1-5	.	CASRLTAPWGNQPQHF	TGTGCAAGTCGCTTAACAGCTCCCTGGGGGAATCAGCCCCAGCATTTT
TRBV6-1	.	TRBJ1-2	.	CASSEYGIGSYGYTF	TGTGCCAGCAGTGAATATGGGATTGGTAGTTATGGCTACACCTTC
TRBV27	.	TRBJ1-2	.	CASSLTRGYGYTF	TGTGCCAGCAGTTTAACCAGGGGCTATGGCTACACCTTC
TRBV7-9	.	TRBJ2-1	once	CASRPAGSNEQFF	TGTGCCAGCAGACCCGCAGGGTCGAATGAGCAGTTCTTC
TRBV25-1	.	TRBJ2-2	.	CASARSGRLTGELFF	TGTGCCAGCGCCCGGAGTGGCAGGTTGACCGGGGAGCTGTTTTTT
TRBV11-2	.	TRBJ2-2	.	CASSLDLVSGELFF	TGTGCCAGCAGCTTAGATCTGGTTTCCGGGGAGCTGTTTTTT
TRBV7-9	.	TRBJ1-5	once	CASSLRGGQPQHF	TGTGCCAGCAGTCTTCGGGGGGGGCAGCCCCAGCATTTT
TRBV5-8	TRBD2	TRBJ2-4	.	CASSLEGLAGGARAKNIQYF	TGTGCCAGCAGCTTGGAGGGACTAGCGGGGGGGGCGAGGGCCAAAAACATTCAGTACTTC
TRBV29-1	TRBD1	TRBJ1-1	.	CSVLQGAYTEAFF	TGCAGCGTTCTACAGGGGGCTTACACTGAAGCTTTCTTT
TRBV7-6	.	TRBJ1-2	.	CASSPDLKGGYTF	TGTGCCAGCAGCCCCGACTTAAAGGGTGGCTACACCTTC
TRBV9	.	TRBJ2-5	.	CASSVDRGETQYF	TGTGCCAGCAGCGTAGATAGGGGGGAGACCCAGTACTTC
TRBV10-3	.	TRBJ2-7	.	CAISERSGFWTTGSYEQYF	TGTGCCATCAGTGAACGGTCAGGGTTTTGGACTACCGGGAGCTACGAGCAGTACTTC
TRBV6-5	.	TRBJ1-1	.	CASSNDRRNTEAFF	TGTGCCAGCAGTAACGACAGGAGGAACACTGAAGCTTTCTTT